The 14 T cell receptor beta chains in this list originate from one sample, sequenced in a study of PD-1 blockade in classical Hodgkin lymphoma. TCRdb's table, derived via immunoSEQ multiplex PCR, lists solely in-frame clones and lacks some. Of about 17,000 clones listed, around 72% are singletons. Time point here: cycle 4 day 1 (C4D1), after around six weeks of nivolumab. After autologous stem cell transplantation all patients relapsed, and prior brentuximab vedotin exposure differed between cohorts. Out of thawed PBMCs, magnetic negative selection purified CD4+ T cells. The sample here was CD4+ T cells from blood, taken before the fourth cycle of nivolumab. These TCRs come from a human donor with classical Hodgkin lymphoma.

The chain has TRBV18 and TRBJ2-5; D uncertain. CDR1 KGHSH and CDR2 LQKENI come from the germline V gene. This CDR3 is built from 12 residues. V lost 2 bases to trimming and J lost 3 bases, with 4 bases between them. The CDR3 protein is CASSPMEETQYF. As DNA, the CDR3 is TGTGCCAGCTCACCAATGGAAGAGACCCAGTACTTC.

The chain recombines TRBV10-3 with TRBJ2-1; D perhaps matches TRBD1 (7 bases). Between the trimmed V and J ends, which lost 6 bases and 4 bases, there was a span of 10 bases. The CDR3 consists of 13 residues. Germline CDR1 reads ENHRY; CDR2 reads SYGVKD. The CDR3 sequence is CAIRRDSYNEQFF. DNA of the CDR3: TGTGCCATCAGGCGGGACAGTTACAATGAGCAGTTCTTC.

The rearrangement uses TRBV6-5 and TRBJ1-1; 9 nucleotides align to TRBD1. The junction had 6 bases not matched to a gene; V was cut back by 5 bases and J by 5 bases. This CDR3 is built from 14 residues. In germline, CDR1 is MNHEY, CDR2 SVGAGI. The CDR3 region is CASSPRDRETEAFF. DNA for the CDR3: TGTGCCAGCAGTCCCCGGGACAGGGAGACTGAAGCTTTCTTT.

This clone was observed a single time. The chain recombines TRBV7-2 with TRBJ1-4; the D is unclear. Germline V CDR1 and CDR2: SGHTA, FQGNSA. This CDR3 contains 14 residues. V dropped 1 base and J dropped 5 bases, with 8 bases sitting between them. Here the CDR3 DNA reads TGTGCCAGCAGCTTAGATTCCGTAAATGAAAAACTGTTTTTT. It translates to CASSLDSVNEKLFF.

V gene TRBV7-2 combines with J gene TRBJ2-5, with D perhaps TRBD1 or TRBD2 (5 bases each). V lost 5 bases and J 5 bases, leaving 12 bases between the germline ends. Germline V gives CDR1 SGHTA, CDR2 FQGNSA. This CDR3 contains 13 residues. The CDR3, as DNA: TGTGCCAGCAGCCTCAGGGAGACGGAGACCCAGTACTTC. Translating it yields CASSLRETETQYF.

The rearrangement uses TRBV27 and TRBJ1-2; D may be TRBD1 (6 bases). The germline gives CDR1 MNHEY, CDR2 SMNVEV (reference sequence). The CDR3 is made up of 14 amino acids. V shed 3 bases and J shed 4 bases, with 12 bases lying between them. The chain's CDR3 is CASSLGGQPYGYTF. The DNA for the CDR3 is TGTGCCAGCAGTTTGGGAGGACAGCCCTATGGCTACACCTTC.

V gene TRBV5-1 combines with J gene TRBJ2-7, with 10 bases fitting TRBD2. There are 18 residues in the CDR3. Per the germline V gene, CDR1 is SGHRS and CDR2 is YFSETQ. Trimming took 0 bases from V and 3 from J; bases not matched to a gene: 12. The CDR3 bases are TGCGCCAGCAGCTTGGCTAGCGGGAGCTTCGGATCCTTCTACGAGCAGTACTTC. It specifies CASSLASGSFGSFYEQYF.

The chain links TRBV5-1 to TRBJ2-7, with unresolved D. The CDR3 is made up of 14 amino acids. V lost 0 bases and J 4 bases, leaving 11 bases between the germline ends. Germline CDR1 SGHRS, CDR2 YFSETQ. The CDR3 sequence is CASSLVYPTYEQYF. CDR3 nucleotide sequence: TGCGCCAGCAGCTTGGTCTACCCCACGTACGAGCAGTACTTC.

This clone was seen just once. V and J are TRBV2 and TRBJ2-7; 8 bases are a match to TRBD1. The ends lost 6 bases at V and 0 bases at J; junction bases unmatched: 1. Per the germline V gene, CDR1 is SNHLY and CDR2 is FYNNEI. The CDR3 has 13 amino acids. The CDR3 protein is CASRTGGSYEQYF. As DNA, the CDR3 is TGTGCCAGCAGAACAGGGGGCTCCTACGAGCAGTACTTC.

The chain is built from TRBV11-3 and TRBJ1-1, with TRBD1 identical over 7 bases. Germline V CDR1 and CDR2: SGHNT, YENEEA. V was clipped by 4 bases and J by 2 bases; unmatched bases: 1. The CDR3 is 13 residues long. The CDR3 here is CASSWDRNTEAFF. In nucleotides, the CDR3 is TGTGCCAGCAGCTGGGACAGAAACACTGAAGCTTTCTTT.

The chain recombines TRBV7-9 with TRBJ1-6, with D hard to call. This CDR3 has 13 amino acids. CDR1 and CDR2 from the germline V gene are SEHNR and FQNEAQ (reference sequence). V lost 0 bases, J lost 6 bases, and 3 bases lay in between. The CDR3 DNA reads as TGTGCCAGCAGCTTAGCGGGTAATTCACCCCTCCACTTT. This codes for CASSLAGNSPLHF.

J is TRBJ2-5 and V is TRBV5-4; 13 nucleotides agree with TRBD2. Germline CDR1 and CDR2: SGHNT and YYREEE (reference sequence). There are 16 residues in the CDR3. The junction had 6 bases not matched to a gene; V was cut back by 4 bases and J by 3 bases. DNA for the CDR3: TGTGCCAGCAGCGATGGACTAGCGGGAGTTAAAGAGACCCAGTACTTC. Its translation: CASSDGLAGVKETQYF.

The gene calls are TRBV2 and TRBJ1-2; D is ambiguous. The CDR3 runs to 12 residues. V lost 2 bases and J lost 7, with 8 bases in between. From germline, CDR1 is SNHLY and CDR2 FYNNEI. The CDR3 region is CASSERGSGYTF. CDR3 coding DNA: TGTGCCAGCAGTGAACGGGGTAGTGGCTACACCTTC.

V is TRBV19 and J is TRBJ2-1, with D perhaps TRBD1 (6 bases). Trimming left V 3 bases short and J 5 bases short, with 8 bases between. Germline assignment: CDR1 LNHDA and CDR2 SQIVND (reference sequence). This CDR3 region has 13 residues. The DNA for the CDR3 is TGTGCCAGTAGTATCACAGGGAACAATGAGCAGTTCTTC. It translates to CASSITGNNEQFF.